This TCR beta chain comes out of a study of cytomegalovirus exposure and HLA in healthy donors. Findings of the study overall: An observed cluster of highly shared sequence variants was recorded as a likely sequencing artifact. Within an earlier analysis, most TCR beta V segments proved productive either about 90% or about 30% of the time. Investigators reported around 150 TCR beta chains as tied to cytomegalovirus.

60 Vbeta and 13 Jbeta primers were used in PCR. Generated by immunoSEQ multiplex PCR, the TCRdb table keeps only in-frame clones and is missing some. The sample holds approximately 170,000 clones, roughly 85% seen once. CDR3 length: 12 residues. CDR1 and CDR2 (germline): MNHNS, SASEGT. Trimming cost V 8 bases and J 1 base; bases outside gene matches: 1. About this clone: Its target is not known.

The chain carries TRBV6-1 and TRBJ2-7; 8 bases agree with TRBD1. This sequence was found in a boy younger than 10 in good health and CMV-seronegative. Material for sequencing was PBMCs. The CDR3 protein is CASGQGSYEQYF. Written as DNA, the CDR3 is TGTGCCAGCGGACAGGGTTCCTACGAGCAGTACTTC.